This entry features one T cell receptor (beta chain) sequence. Its antigen is undetermined. These data originate in a study of T-cell memory formation after mild COVID-19. Study at large: Largely, TCR clusters stayed within a single donor.

CDR1 is SGHTA, CDR2 FQGNSA, per germline. The CDR3 is 12 amino acids. The V end was cut by 5 bases, the J end by 3 bases, with 5 bases between. From the 5' RACE reads, TCRdb called clonotypes with MiXCR, one entry per CDR3 protein. The data show 350,000 to 450,000 distinct CDR3 sequences, with 25% to 30% seen just once and about 13% held by the top ten. Findings and caveats of the study: Memory sampled before infection contained some responding clones, suggesting cross-reactive memory joined.

The clonotype was recovered from an adult woman who had mild COVID-19 (a few samples of this study predate the infection). Cell type and time point are not known. The gene calls are TRBV7-2 and TRBJ2-1; no clear D gene. The sequenced sample consisted of PBMCs or a T cell subset sorted from them (not recorded which). DNA for the CDR3: TGTGCCAGCAGCGCTTACTACAATGAGCAGTTCTTC. Translating it yields CASSAYYNEQFF.